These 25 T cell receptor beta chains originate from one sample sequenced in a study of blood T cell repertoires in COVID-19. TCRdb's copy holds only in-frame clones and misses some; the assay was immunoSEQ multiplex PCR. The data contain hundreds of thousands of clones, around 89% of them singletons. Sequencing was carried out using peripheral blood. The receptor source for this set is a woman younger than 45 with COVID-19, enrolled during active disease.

CDR3 region: CASSNPRSDWETQYF. The DNA of the CDR3 is TGTGCCAGTAGTAACCCAAGGAGCGACTGGGAGACCCAGTACTTC. The V call is TRBV19, the J call TRBJ2-5; D not certain. This CDR3 is 15 amino acids long. Trimming removed 4 bases from V and 5 bases from J, with 17 bases in between. CDR1 and CDR2 (germline): LNHDA, SQIVND (reference sequence).

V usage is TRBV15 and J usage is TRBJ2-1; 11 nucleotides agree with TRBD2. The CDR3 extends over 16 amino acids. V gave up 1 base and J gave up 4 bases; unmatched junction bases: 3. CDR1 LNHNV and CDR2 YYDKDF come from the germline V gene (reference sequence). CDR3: CATSRARTSGYNEQFF. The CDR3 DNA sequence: TGTGCCACCAGCAGAGCTCGGACTAGCGGGTACAATGAGCAGTTCTTC.

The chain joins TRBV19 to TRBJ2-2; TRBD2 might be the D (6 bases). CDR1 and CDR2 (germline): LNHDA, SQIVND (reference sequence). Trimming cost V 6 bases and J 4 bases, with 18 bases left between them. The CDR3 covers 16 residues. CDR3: CASSLGGARGTGELFF. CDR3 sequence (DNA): TGTGCCAGTAGCCTTGGCGGGGCGCGGGGCACCGGGGAGCTGTTTTTT.

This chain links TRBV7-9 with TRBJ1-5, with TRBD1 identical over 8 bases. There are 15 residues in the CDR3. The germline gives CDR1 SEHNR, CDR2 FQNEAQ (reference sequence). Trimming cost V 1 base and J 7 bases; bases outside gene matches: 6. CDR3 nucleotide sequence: TGTGCCAGCAGCTTAGAGGGGGCAGGGGGCCAGCCCCAGCATTTT. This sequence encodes CASSLEGAGGQPQHF.

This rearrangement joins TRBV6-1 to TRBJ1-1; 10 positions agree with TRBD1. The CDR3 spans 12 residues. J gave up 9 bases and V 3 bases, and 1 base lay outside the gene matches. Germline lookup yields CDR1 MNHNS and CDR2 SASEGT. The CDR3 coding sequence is TGTGCCAGCAGTGAGACAGGGGGCCAAGCTTTCTTT. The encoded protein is CASSETGGQAFF.

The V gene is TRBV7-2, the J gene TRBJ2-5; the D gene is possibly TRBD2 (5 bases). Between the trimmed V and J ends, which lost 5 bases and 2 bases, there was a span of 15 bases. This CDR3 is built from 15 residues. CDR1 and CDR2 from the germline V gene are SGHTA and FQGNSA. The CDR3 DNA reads TGTGCCAGCAGCCGGACTGGACCGGGGCAAGAGACCCAGTACTTC. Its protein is CASSRTGPGQETQYF.

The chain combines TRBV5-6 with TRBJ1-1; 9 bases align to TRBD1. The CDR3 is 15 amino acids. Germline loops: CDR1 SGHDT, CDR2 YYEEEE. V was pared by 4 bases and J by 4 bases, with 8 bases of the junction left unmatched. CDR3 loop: CASSRVTGGGTEAFF. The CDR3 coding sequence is TGTGCCAGCAGCCGGGTTACAGGGGGCGGCACTGAAGCTTTCTTT.

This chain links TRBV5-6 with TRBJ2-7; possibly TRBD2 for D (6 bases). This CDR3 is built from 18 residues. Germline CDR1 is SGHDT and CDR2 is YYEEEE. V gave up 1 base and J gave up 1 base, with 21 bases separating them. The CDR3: CASSLRAGNRRISYEQYF. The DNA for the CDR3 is TGTGCCAGCAGCTTGCGGGCGGGGAACAGGCGAATTTCCTACGAGCAGTACTTC.

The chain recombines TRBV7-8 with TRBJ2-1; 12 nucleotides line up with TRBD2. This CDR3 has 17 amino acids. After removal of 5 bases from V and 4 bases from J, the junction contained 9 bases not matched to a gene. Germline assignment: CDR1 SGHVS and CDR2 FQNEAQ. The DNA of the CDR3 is TGTGCCAGCAGCCCCCGATCGGGACTAGCGGGTTACAATGAGCAGTTCTTC. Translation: CASSPRSGLAGYNEQFF. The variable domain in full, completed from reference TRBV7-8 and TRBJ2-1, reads GAGVSQSPRYKVAKRGQDVALRCDPISGHVSLFWYQQALGQGPEFLTYFQNEAQLDKSGLPSDRFFAERPEGSVSTLKIQRTQQEDSAVYLCASSPRSGLAGYNEQFFGPGTRLTVL.

The CDR3 spells CASSLTTGARGNYGYTF. The DNA for the CDR3 is TGTGCCAGCAGCCTGACGACAGGGGCGAGGGGGAACTATGGCTACACCTTC. This chain connects TRBV7-2 to TRBJ1-2; 8 bases match TRBD1. V shed 5 bases and J 2 bases; nucleotides not matched to a gene: 13. The CDR3 has 17 residues. Germline V gives CDR1 SGHTA, CDR2 FQGNSA.

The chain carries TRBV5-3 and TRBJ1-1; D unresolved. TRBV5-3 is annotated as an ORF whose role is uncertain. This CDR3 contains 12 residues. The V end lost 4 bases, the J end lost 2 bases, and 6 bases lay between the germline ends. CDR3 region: CARSRENTEAFF. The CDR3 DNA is TGTGCCAGAAGCAGAGAAAACACTGAAGCTTTCTTT.

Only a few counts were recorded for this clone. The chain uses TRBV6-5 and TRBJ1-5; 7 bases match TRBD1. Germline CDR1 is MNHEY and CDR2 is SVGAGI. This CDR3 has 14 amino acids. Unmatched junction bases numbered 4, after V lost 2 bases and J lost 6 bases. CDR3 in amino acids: CASSYDRQGQPQHF. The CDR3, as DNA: TGTGCCAGCAGTTACGATCGACAGGGTCAGCCCCAGCATTTT.

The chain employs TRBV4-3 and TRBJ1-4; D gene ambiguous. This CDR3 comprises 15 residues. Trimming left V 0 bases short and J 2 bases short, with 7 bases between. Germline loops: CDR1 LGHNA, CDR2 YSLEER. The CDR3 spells CASSQDIETNEKLFF. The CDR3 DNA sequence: TGCGCCAGCAGCCAAGATATAGAGACTAATGAAAAACTGTTTTTT.

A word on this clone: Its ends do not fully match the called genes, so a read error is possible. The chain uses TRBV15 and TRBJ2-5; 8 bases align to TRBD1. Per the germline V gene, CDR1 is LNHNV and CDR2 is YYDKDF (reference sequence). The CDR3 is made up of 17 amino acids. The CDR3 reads CATRRDMGQGAWETQYF. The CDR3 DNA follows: TGTGCCACCAGGAGAGATATGGGTCAGGGGGCTTGGGAGACCCAGTACTTC.

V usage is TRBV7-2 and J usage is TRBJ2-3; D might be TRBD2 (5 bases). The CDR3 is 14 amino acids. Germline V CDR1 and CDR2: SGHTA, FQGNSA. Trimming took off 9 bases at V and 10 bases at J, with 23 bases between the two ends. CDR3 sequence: CARFGVPKLMAQYF. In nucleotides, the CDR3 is TGTGCCAGATTCGGGGTCCCGAAGTTGATGGCGCAGTATTTT.

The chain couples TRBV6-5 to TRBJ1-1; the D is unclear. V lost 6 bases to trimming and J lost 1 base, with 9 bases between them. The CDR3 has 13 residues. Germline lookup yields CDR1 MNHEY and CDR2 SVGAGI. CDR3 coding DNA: TGTGCCAGCAGGGCGGGAGGGAACACTGAAGCTTTCTTT. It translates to CASRAGGNTEAFF.

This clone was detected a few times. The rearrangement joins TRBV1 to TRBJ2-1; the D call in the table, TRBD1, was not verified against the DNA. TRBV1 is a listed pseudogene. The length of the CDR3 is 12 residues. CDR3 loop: CTSRRSTGQGFF. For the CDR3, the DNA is TGCACCAGCAGGCGCTCGACTGGCCAGGGGTTCTTC.

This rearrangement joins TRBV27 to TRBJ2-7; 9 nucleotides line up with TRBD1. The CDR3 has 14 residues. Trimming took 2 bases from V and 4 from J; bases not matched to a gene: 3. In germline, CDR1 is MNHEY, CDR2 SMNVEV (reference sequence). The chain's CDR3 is CASSLGDRGYEQYV. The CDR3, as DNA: TGTGCCAGCAGTTTAGGAGACAGGGGGTACGAGCAGTACGTC.

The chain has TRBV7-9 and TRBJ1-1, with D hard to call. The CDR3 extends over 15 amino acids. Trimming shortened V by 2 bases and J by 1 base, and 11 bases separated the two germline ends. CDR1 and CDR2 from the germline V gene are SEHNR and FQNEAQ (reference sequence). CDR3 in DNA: TGTGCCAGCAGCTTAATGCAGTCATCGAACACTGAAGCTTTCTTT. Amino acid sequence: CASSLMQSSNTEAFF.

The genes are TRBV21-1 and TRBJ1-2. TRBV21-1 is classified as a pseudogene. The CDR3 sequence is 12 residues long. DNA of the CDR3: TGTGCCAGCAGCAAACTACGGGTTGGCTACACCTTC. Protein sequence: CASSKLRVGYTF.

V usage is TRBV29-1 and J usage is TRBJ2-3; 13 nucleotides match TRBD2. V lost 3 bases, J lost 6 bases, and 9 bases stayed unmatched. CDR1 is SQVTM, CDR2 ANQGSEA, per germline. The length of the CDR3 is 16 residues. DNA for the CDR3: TGCAGCGTTGATTCACTAGCGGGAGGGCAAGCGGATACGCAGTATTTT. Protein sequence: CSVDSLAGGQADTQYF.

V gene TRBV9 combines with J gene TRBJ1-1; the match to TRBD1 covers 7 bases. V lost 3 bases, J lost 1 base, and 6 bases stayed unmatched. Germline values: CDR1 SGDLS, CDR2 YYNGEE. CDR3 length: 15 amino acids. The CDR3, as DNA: TGTGCCAGCAGCGCGAGACAGGGTCAGAACACTGAAGCTTTCTTT. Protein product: CASSARQGQNTEAFF.

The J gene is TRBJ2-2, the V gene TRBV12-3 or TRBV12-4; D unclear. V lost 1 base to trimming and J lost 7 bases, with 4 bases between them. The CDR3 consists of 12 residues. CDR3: CASSLVLGELFF. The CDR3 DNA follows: TGTGCCAGCAGTTTAGTTCTCGGGGAGCTGTTTTTT.

Written as DNA, the CDR3 is TGTGCCAGCAGCTTAGGACAGGGTTCCGAGCAGTACTTC. Its protein product is CASSLGQGSEQYF. The chain carries TRBV5-4 and TRBJ2-7; 8 bases fit TRBD1. CDR3 size: 13 residues. The J segment lost 6 bases and the V segment lost 2 bases, leaving 4 bases of the junction unmatched. Germline V gene data show CDR1 as SGHNT and CDR2 as YYREEE (reference sequence).

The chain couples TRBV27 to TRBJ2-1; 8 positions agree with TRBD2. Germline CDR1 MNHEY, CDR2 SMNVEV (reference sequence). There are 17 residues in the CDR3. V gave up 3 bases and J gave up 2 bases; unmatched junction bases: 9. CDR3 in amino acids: CASSFKGGRSAYNEQFF. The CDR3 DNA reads TGTGCCAGCAGTTTTAAGGGCGGGAGGTCTGCCTACAATGAGCAGTTCTTC.